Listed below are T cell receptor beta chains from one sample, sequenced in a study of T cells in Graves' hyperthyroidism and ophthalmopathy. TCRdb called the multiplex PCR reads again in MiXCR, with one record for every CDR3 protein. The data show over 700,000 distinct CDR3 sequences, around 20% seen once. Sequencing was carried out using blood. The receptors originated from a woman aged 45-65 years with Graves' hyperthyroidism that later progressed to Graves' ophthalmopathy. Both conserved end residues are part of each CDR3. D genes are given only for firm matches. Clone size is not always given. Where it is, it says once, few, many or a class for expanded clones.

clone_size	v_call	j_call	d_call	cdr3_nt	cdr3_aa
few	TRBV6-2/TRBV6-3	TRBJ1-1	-	TGTGCCAGCAGTTTCACATCAAGCACTGAAGCTTTCTTT	CASSFTSSTEAFF
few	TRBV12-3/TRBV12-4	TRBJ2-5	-	TGTGCCAGCAGTTTTGGGACAGCCCCGGGGGAAGAGACCCAGTACTTC	CASSFGTAPGEETQYF
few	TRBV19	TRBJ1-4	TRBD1	TGTGCCAGTAGTAATTGGGAGGACAGGAATGAAAAACTGTTTTTT	CASSNWEDRNEKLFF
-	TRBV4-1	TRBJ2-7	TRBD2	TGCGCCAGCAGCCCTGACCGCGGGGGGGGCTACGAGCAGTACTTC	CASSPDRGGGYEQYF
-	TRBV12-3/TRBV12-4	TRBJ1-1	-	TGTGCCAGCAGAAAAGGACAGACGAACACTGAAGCTTTCTTT	CASRKGQTNTEAFF
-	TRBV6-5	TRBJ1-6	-	TGTGCCAGCAGTTACGCGGGGCAGGGTACTTCACCCCTCCACTTT	CASSYAGQGTSPLHF
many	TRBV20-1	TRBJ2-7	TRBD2	TGCAGTGCTTTACTAGCGGGGATCTCCTACGAGCAGTACTTC	CSALLAGISYEQYF
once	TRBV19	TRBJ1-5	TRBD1	TGTGCCACCACAGGGGAGGGAAATCAGCCCCAGCATTTT	CATTGEGNQPQHF
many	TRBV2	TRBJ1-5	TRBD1	TGTGCCAGCAGTGCGGACAGGGGTCGCAATCAGCCCCAGCATTTT	CASSADRGRNQPQHF
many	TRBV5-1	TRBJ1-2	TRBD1	TGCGCCAGCAGCGCATACGCCGGGACAGGGGGAGGCTACACCTTC	CASSAYAGTGGGYTF
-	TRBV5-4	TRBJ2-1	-	TGTGCCAGCAGCTCGAGCAGGGGCAATGAGCAGTTCTTC	CASSSSRGNEQFF
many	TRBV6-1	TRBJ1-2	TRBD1	TGTGCCAGCGCCCCGGACAGGGGTAATGGCTACACCTTC	CASAPDRGNGYTF
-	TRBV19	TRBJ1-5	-	TGTGCCAGTAGTATATTGTTTAGCCAGGGACCGGATCAGCCCCAGCATTTT	CASSILFSQGPDQPQHF
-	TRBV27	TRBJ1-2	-	TGTGTCAGCAGTGGGCCGGGACCAGCGGAGGGCTACACCTTC	CVSSGPGPAEGYTF
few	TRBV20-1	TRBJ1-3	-	TGCAGTGCTAGTGATTCAGGGAAGGCTACTGGAAACACCATATATTTT	CSASDSGKATGNTIYF
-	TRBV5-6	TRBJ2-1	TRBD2	TGTGCCAGCAGCACATGGACTAGCGGGGGGGCCAGATACAATGAGCAGTTCTTC	CASSTWTSGGARYNEQFF
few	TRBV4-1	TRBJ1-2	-	TGCGCCAGCAGCCCTCTTTGGAAGGACCCCTATGGCTACACCTTC	CASSPLWKDPYGYTF
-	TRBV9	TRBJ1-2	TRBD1	TGTGCCAGCAGCGAGTACATTAGGACAGGGGTTATTGGGCGTGATGGCTACACCTTC	CASSEYIRTGVIGRDGYTF
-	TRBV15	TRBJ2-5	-	TGTGCCACCAGCAGAGATCTGGGATTTGAGGAGACCCAGTACTTC	CATSRDLGFEETQYF
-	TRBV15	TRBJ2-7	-	TGTGCCACCAGCAGAGATTTCTCCTACGAGCAGTACTTC	CATSRDFSYEQYF
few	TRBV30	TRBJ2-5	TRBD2	TGTGCCTGGAGTGTCGGAGCGGGGGGCCAAGAGACCCAGTACTTC	CAWSVGAGGQETQYF
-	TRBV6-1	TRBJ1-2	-	TGTGCCAGCAGTGGGACGGGGGGCCACTATGGCTACACCTTC	CASSGTGGHYGYTF
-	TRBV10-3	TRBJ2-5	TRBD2	TGTGCCATCAGTGAGGCCGGGACTAGCGGGGAAGAGACCCAGTACTTC	CAISEAGTSGEETQYF
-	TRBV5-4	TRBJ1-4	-	TGTGCCAGCAGCACCGTCAGGAATGAAAAACTGTTTTTT	CASSTVRNEKLFF
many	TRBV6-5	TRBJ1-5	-	TGTGCCAGCAGTGGCCCGAGTAGCAATCAGCCCCAGCATTTT	CASSGPSSNQPQHF
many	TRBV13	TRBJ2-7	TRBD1	TGTGCCAGCAGCTTGGGACAGGAAGACTACGAGCAGTACTTC	CASSLGQEDYEQYF
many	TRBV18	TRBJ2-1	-	TGTGCCAGCTCACAAGCGGACAATGAGCAGTTCTTC	CASSQADNEQFF
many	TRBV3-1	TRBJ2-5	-	TGTGCCAGCAGCCAAGAAATGGGGACCGTGGTGACCCAGTACTTC	CASSQEMGTVVTQYF
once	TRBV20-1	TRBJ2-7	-	TGCAGTGCCACTCTGGCTTCCGGCCCCGGCTACGAGCAGTACTTC	CSATLASGPGYEQYF
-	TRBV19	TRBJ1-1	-	TGTGCCAGTAGTATGGGACTGGGGAGCACTGAAGCTTTCTTT	CASSMGLGSTEAFF
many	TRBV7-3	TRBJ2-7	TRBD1	TGTGCCAGCAGCTCCGGGGCCTGCGGGGGGACAGGGGACTACGAGCAGTACTTC	CASSSGACGGTGDYEQYF
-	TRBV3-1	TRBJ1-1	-	TGTGCCAGCAGCCAAGTAAGAGGGGGGTCCGCTGAAGCTTTCTTT	CASSQVRGGSAEAFF
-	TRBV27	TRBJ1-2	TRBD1	TGTGCCAGCAGTTCCCTCTTAGGGGGCCTCGGCTATGGCTACACCTTC	CASSSLLGGLGYGYTF
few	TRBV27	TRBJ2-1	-	TGTGCCAGCAGTTTTGCGTACCCCTACAATGAGCAGTTCTTC	CASSFAYPYNEQFF
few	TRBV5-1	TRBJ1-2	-	TGCGCCAGCAGCTTACGTGATTCGTGGGGCTACACCTTC	CASSLRDSWGYTF
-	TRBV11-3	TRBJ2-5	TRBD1	TGTGCCAGCAGCTCCCCCCAACAGGGGTACGAGACCCAGTACTTC	CASSSPQQGYETQYF
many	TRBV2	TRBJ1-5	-	TGTGCCAGCCGAACAGAGTATAGCAATCAGCCCCAGCATTTT	CASRTEYSNQPQHF